The 18 T cell receptor beta chains given below trace back to one sample, sequenced in a study of shared clonotypes between healthy human individuals. The repertoire was sequenced with immunoSEQ multiplex PCR; TCRdb's copy has only in-frame clones and lacks some. Of a few million clones in the sample, roughly 95% were seen once. Material: naive CD4+ T cells sorted from blood. The subset denotes: CD45RA+ positively selected. These receptor sequences come from a man aged 18 to 35 in good health.

The V gene is TRBV12-1, the J gene TRBJ2-7. TRBV12-1 is marked as a pseudogene. This CDR3 comprises 17 residues. The CDR3 sequence is CASTSLGRRHLSYEQYF. CDR3 coding DNA: TGTGCCAGCACCTCCCTTGGTCGTCGGCACCTCTCCTACGAGCAGTACTTC.

CDR3 DNA sequence: TGTGCCAGCAGTTCGAGCACTAACTATGGCTACACCTTC. It specifies CASSSSTNYGYTF. The rearrangement links TRBV6-6 to TRBJ1-2; no clear D. With 4 bases removed from V and 0 bases from J, the gap between germline ends came to 6 bases. Per the germline V gene, CDR1 is MNHNY and CDR2 is SVGAGI (reference sequence). The CDR3 sequence is 13 residues long.

The genes are TRBV10-2 and TRBJ2-1; D not certain. CDR1 and CDR2 from the germline V gene are WSHSY and SAAADI. There are 13 residues in the CDR3. Trimming pared 9 bases from V and 7 bases from J, leaving 16 bases between. The CDR3 DNA reads TGCGCCAGTACGGGCCTTACGCGGAATGAGCAGTTCTTC. This sequence encodes CASTGLTRNEQFF.

The V gene is TRBV5-1, the J gene TRBJ2-1; D is uncertain. There are 16 residues in the CDR3. Trimming cost V 4 bases and J 7 bases, with 21 bases left between them. Germline loops: CDR1 SGHRS, CDR2 YFSETQ. For the CDR3, the DNA is TGCGCCAGCAGCCTTGAAGAATCTGTGGGGAAGAATGAGCAGTTCTTC. This translates into CASSLEESVGKNEQFF.

This chain joins TRBV5-1 and TRBJ2-3; D remains ambiguous. Germline V gene sequence: CDR1 SGHRS, CDR2 YFSETQ. The CDR3 covers 15 residues. The V end was cut by 0 bases, the J end by 4 bases, with 12 bases between. The CDR3 loop is CASSLDGTPSDTQYF. The CDR3 DNA reads as TGCGCCAGCAGCTTGGATGGCACCCCGTCAGATACGCAGTATTTT.

This chain joins TRBV27 and TRBJ1-4; TRBD1 aligns across 8 bases. Germline lookup yields CDR1 MNHEY and CDR2 SMNVEV (reference sequence). J was trimmed by 8 bases and V by 6 bases; bases with no gene match: 11. The CDR3 totals 15 residues. CDR3 in amino acids: CASSLQGTGREKLFF. The CDR3 nucleotides are TGTGCCAGCAGCCTACAGGGGACAGGAAGGGAAAAACTGTTTTTT.

A word on this clone: Additional DNA sequences in this sample encode the identical CDR3. The gene calls are TRBV6-1 and TRBJ1-4; 8 nucleotides match TRBD1. Germline CDR1 and CDR2: MNHNS and SASEGT. J lost 8 bases, V lost 2 bases, and 7 bases had no gene match. This CDR3 comprises 15 residues. The CDR3 DNA reads as TGTGCCAGCAGTGAACTTCAGGGGGCATGGGAAAAACTGTTTTTT. Protein product: CASSELQGAWEKLFF.

The chain combines TRBV12-1 with TRBJ2-2. TRBV12-1 is designated a pseudogene. The CDR3 is made up of 15 amino acids. The CDR3, as DNA: TGTGCCAGCAGCTCCGCTGTCCCCTTCACCGGGGAGCTGTTTTTT. Translated, it gives CASSSAVPFTGELFF.

V and J are TRBV5-1 and TRBJ2-1; D gene unclear. Trimming cost V 2 bases and J 16 bases, with 19 bases left between them. CDR1 and CDR2 (germline): SGHRS, YFSETQ. The CDR3 covers 13 residues. CDR3 loop: CASSFKGSPLGFF. For the CDR3, the DNA is TGCGCCAGCAGCTTCAAAGGTAGTCCCCTGGGATTCTTC.

This sequence joins TRBV7-2 and TRBJ2-1; 8 bases are a match to TRBD1. Germline V CDR1 and CDR2: SGHTA, FQGNSA. The CDR3 spans 15 residues. J gave up 8 bases and V 4 bases, and 10 bases lay outside the gene matches. CDR3 in amino acids: CASSSPGTGRHEQFF. The DNA of the CDR3 is TGTGCCAGCAGCTCTCCCGGGACAGGCCGGCATGAGCAGTTCTTC.

This clone was found a few times. The chain recombines TRBV4-2 with TRBJ2-7; the D gene could be TRBD1 or TRBD2 (6 bases each). Trimming cost V 1 base and J 7 bases, with 17 bases left between them. The CDR3 covers 15 residues. Germline V gene sequence: CDR1 LGHNA, CDR2 YNFKEQ. The CDR3 bases are TGTGCCAGCAGCCAAGCCCTCTTTGGAGGGGGGGAGCAGTACTTC. The encoded protein is CASSQALFGGGEQYF.

The rearrangement links TRBV7-5 to TRBJ2-7; no DNA check was done on the table's D call, TRBD2. TRBV7-5 is a documented pseudogene. The CDR3 spans 16 residues. CDR3 sequence reads: CARSPLTSGGGYEQYF. As DNA, the CDR3 is TGTGCCAGAAGCCCCCTGACTAGCGGGGGTGGCTACGAGCAGTACTTC.

This rearrangement joins TRBV7-2 to TRBJ2-7; D perhaps matches TRBD1 (6 bases). Germline CDR1 is SGHTA and CDR2 is FQGNSA. Trimming cost V 0 bases and J 3 bases, with 12 bases left between them. This CDR3 contains 15 residues. The DNA of the CDR3 is TGTGCCAGCAGCTTAGCGAAAGGACAGAACTACGAGCAGTACTTC. This gives the protein CASSLAKGQNYEQYF. The variable domain in full, with the rest retrieved from reference TRBV7-2 and TRBJ2-7, is GAGVSQSPSNKVTEKGKDVELRCDPISGHTALYWYRQSLGQGLEFLIYFQGNSAPDKSGLPSDRFSAERTGGSVSTLTIQRTQQEDSAVYLCASSLAKGQNYEQYFGPGTRLTVT.

The gene calls are TRBV5-6 and TRBJ1-4, with D possibly being TRBD1 (5 bases). Germline V gives CDR1 SGHDT, CDR2 YYEEEE. This CDR3 has 14 residues. Between the trimmed V and J ends, which lost 6 bases and 1 base, there was a span of 10 bases. CDR3 in DNA: TGTGCCAGCACCTCCGGGGGAACTAATGAAAAACTGTTTTTT. Its protein product is CASTSGGTNEKLFF.

The chain links TRBV29-1 to TRBJ2-1; TRBD2 might be the D (5 bases). Between the trimmed V and J ends, which lost 0 bases and 0 bases, there was a span of 9 bases. The CDR3 runs 15 residues. Germline V CDR1 and CDR2: SQVTM, ANQGSEA. The CDR3 DNA is TGCAGCGTTGAAGATCGGGGAAGCTCCTACAATGAGCAGTTCTTC. Its protein is CSVEDRGSSYNEQFF.

V is TRBV7-9 and J is TRBJ1-1, with unresolved D. V was trimmed by 5 bases and J by 1 base, leaving 8 bases between them. The CDR3 is made up of 13 amino acids. The V gene's germline CDR1 is SEHNR and CDR2 FQNEAQ (reference sequence). CDR3 DNA: TGTGCCAGCAGCCATATCAGGAACACTGAAGCTTTCTTT. The encoded protein is CASSHIRNTEAFF.

The rearrangement links TRBV30 to TRBJ1-2, with 7 bases identical to TRBD1. The CDR3 runs to 17 residues. The germline gives CDR1 GTSNPN, CDR2 SVGIG (reference sequence). With 2 bases clipped from V and 4 bases from J, the junction kept 16 bases outside the gene matches. CDR3 in amino acids: CAWSPPGQFVAGYGYTF. The CDR3 DNA is TGTGCCTGGAGTCCTCCGGGACAGTTTGTAGCGGGCTATGGCTACACCTTC. The variable domain in full, with the rest retrieved from reference TRBV30 and TRBJ1-2, is SQTIHQWPATLVQPVGSPLSLECTVEGTSNPNLYWYRQAAGRGLQLLFYSVGIGQISSEVPQNLSASRPQDRQFILSSKKLLLSDSGFYLCAWSPPGQFVAGYGYTFGSGTRLTVV.

This clone came up once. CDR3 residues: CASSPLSRGTTSYEQYF. CDR3 sequence (DNA): TGTGCCAGCTCACCACTATCCAGGGGAACGACCTCCTACGAGCAGTACTTC. V is TRBV18 and J is TRBJ2-7, with D possibly matching TRBD1 (6 bases). Trimming left V 1 base short and J 0 bases short, with 16 bases between. CDR3 size: 17 residues. Per the germline V gene, CDR1 is KGHSH and CDR2 is LQKENI. Full variable domain (remainder filled in from reference TRBV18 and TRBJ2-7): NAGVMQNPRHLVRRRGQEARLRCSPMKGHSHVYWYRQLPEEGLKFMVYLQKENIIDESGMPKERFSAEFPKEGPSILRIQQVVRGDSAAYFCASSPLSRGTTSYEQYFGPGTRLTVT.